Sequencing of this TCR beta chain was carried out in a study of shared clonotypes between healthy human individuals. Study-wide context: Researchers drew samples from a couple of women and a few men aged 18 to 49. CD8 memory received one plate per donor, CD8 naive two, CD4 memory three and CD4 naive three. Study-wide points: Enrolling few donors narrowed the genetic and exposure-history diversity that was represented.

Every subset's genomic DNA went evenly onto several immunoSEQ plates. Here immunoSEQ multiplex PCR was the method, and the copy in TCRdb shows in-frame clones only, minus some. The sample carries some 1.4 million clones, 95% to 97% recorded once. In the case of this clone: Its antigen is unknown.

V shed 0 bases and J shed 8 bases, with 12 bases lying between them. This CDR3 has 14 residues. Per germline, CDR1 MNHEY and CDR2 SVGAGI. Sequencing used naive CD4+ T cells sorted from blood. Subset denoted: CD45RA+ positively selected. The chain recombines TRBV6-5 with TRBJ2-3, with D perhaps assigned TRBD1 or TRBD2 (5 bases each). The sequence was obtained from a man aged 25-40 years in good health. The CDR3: CASSYSGVPGTQYF. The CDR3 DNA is TGTGCCAGCAGTTACTCGGGGGTGCCGGGTACGCAGTATTTT.